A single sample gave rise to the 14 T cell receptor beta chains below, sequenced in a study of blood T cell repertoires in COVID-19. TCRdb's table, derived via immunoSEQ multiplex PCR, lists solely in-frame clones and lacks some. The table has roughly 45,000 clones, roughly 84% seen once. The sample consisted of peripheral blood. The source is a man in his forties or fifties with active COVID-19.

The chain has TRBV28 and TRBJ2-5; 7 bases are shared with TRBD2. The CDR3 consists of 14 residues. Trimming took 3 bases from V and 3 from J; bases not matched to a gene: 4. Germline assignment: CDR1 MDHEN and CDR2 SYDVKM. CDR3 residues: CASSLKLAEETQYF. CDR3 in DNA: TGTGCCAGCAGTTTGAAGCTAGCGGAAGAGACCCAGTACTTC.

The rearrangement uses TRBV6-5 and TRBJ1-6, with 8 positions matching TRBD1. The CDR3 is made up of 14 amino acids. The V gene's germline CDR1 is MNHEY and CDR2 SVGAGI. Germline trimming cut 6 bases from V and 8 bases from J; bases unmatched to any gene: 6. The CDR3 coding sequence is TGTGCCAGCAGAGACAGGGGACGGGATTCACCCCTCCACTTT. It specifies CASRDRGRDSPLHF.

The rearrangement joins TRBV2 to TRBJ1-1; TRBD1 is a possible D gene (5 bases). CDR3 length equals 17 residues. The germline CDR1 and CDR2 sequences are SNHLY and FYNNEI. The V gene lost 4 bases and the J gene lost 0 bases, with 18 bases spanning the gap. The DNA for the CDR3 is TGTGCCAGCAGTGGAAGTGTCAGGGCCGAAATGAACACTGAAGCTTTCTTT. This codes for CASSGSVRAEMNTEAFF.

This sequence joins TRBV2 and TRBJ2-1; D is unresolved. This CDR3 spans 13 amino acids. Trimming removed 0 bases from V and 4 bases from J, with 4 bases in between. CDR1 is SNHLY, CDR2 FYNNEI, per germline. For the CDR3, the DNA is TGTGCCAGCAGTGAAGCTCGGTACAATGAGCAGTTCTTC. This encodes CASSEARYNEQFF.

The CDR3 loop is CARISSNRSLREQYF. The CDR3 region has the DNA TGTGCTAGGATCTCATCAAATAGGTCACTACGCGAGCAGTACTTC. The chain is built from TRBV12-5 and TRBJ2-7; D is uncertain. V shed 9 bases and J shed 6 bases, with 24 bases lying between them. The CDR3 length is 15 residues. CDR1 and CDR2 (germline): LGHNT, FRNRAP.

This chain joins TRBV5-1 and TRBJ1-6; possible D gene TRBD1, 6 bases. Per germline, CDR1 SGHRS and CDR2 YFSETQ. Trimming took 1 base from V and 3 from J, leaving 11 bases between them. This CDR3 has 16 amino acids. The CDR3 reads CASSLWGRFYNSPLHF. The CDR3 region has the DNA TGCGCCAGCAGCTTGTGGGGGCGCTTCTATAATTCACCCCTCCACTTT.

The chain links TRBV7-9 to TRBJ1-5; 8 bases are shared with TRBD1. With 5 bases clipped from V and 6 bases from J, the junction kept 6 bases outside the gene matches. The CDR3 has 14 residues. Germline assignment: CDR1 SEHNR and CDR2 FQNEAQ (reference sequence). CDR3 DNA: TGTGCCAGCAGCCCAGGACAGGGACCTCAGCCCCAGCATTTT. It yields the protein CASSPGQGPQPQHF.

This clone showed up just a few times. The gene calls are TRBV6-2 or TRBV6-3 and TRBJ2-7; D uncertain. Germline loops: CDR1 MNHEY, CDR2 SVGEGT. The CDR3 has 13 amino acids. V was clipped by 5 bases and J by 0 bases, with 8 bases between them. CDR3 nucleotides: TGTGCCAGCAGTAGGCAGGCCTCCTACGAGCAGTACTTC. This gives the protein CASSRQASYEQYF.

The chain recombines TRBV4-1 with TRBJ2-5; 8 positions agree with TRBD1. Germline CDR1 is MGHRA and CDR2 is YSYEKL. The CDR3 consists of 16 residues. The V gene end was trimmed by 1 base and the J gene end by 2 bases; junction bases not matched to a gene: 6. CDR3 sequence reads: CASSQALTGEQETQYF. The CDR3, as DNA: TGCGCCAGCAGCCAAGCCCTGACAGGGGAACAAGAGACCCAGTACTTC.

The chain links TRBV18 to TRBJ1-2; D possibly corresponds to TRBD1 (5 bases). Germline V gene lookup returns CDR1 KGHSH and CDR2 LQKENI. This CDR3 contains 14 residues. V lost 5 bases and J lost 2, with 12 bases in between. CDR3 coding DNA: TGTGCCAGCTCATCCGGCGGGGGGAACTATGGCTACACCTTC. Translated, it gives CASSSGGGNYGYTF.

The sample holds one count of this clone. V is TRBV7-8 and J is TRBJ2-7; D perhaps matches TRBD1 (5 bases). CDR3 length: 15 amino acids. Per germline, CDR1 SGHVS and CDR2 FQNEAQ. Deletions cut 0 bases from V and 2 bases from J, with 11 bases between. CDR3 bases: TGTGCCAGCAGCTTAGCAAGGGCAGGGACCTACGAGCAGTACTTC. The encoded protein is CASSLARAGTYEQYF.

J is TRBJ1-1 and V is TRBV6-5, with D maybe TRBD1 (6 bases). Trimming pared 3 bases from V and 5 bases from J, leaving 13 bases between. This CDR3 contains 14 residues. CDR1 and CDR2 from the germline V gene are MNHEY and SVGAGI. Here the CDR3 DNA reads TGTGCCAGCAGTTATTGGACGCAGGGGACTGAAGCTTTCTTT. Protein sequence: CASSYWTQGTEAFF.

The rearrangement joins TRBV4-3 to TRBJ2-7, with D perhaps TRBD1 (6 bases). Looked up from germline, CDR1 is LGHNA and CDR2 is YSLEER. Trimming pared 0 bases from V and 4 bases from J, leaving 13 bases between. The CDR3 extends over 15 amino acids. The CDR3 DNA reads TGCGCCAGCAGCCAAGATGGCAGGGGTTGGTACGAGCAGTACTTC. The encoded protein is CASSQDGRGWYEQYF.

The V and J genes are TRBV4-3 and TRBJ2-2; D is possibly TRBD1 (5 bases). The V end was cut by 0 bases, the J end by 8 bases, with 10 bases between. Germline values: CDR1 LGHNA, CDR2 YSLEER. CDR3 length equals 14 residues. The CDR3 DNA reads TGCGCCAGCAGCCAAGATCCAGGGTCAGGGGAGCTGTTTTTT. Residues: CASSQDPGSGELFF.